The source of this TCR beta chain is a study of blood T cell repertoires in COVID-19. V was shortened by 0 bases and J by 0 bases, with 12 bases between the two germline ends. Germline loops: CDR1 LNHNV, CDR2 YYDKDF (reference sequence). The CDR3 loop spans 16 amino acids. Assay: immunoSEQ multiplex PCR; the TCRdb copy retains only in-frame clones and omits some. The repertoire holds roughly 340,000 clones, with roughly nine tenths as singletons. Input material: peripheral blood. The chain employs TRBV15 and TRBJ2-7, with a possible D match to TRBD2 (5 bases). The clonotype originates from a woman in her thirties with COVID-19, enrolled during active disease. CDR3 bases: TGTGCCACCAGCAGAGATGAGGGCCAGACCTCCTACGAGCAGTACTTC. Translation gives CATSRDEGQTSYEQYF.